These 9 T cell receptor beta chains share one sample of origin, sequenced in a study of cytomegalovirus exposure and HLA in healthy donors. A multiplex PCR was run with 60 Vbeta primers and 13 Jbeta primers. The assay was immunoSEQ multiplex PCR, and TCRdb's table has in-frame clones only and misses some. This table holds fewer than 85,000 clones. The sequencing input was PBMCs. The receptor source for this set is a middle-aged woman in good health and CMV-seropositive.

This chain connects TRBV2 to TRBJ1-4; 7 positions agree with TRBD1. The length of the CDR3 is 15 residues. The trim removed 6 bases at V and 4 bases at J, leaving 8 bases unmatched. Germline CDR1 is SNHLY and CDR2 is FYNNEI. The chain's CDR3 is CASSSPGQYNEKLFF. CDR3 DNA: TGTGCCAGCAGCTCTCCGGGACAGTATAATGAAAAACTGTTTTTT.

The J gene is TRBJ1-2, the V gene TRBV5-4; 9 bases fit TRBD1. Germline CDR1 reads SGHNT; CDR2 reads YYREEE (reference sequence). The CDR3 extends over 15 amino acids. V dropped 2 bases and J dropped 6; count of bases not matched to a gene: 8. The CDR3 here is CASSFTGGESDGYTF. CDR3 nucleotide sequence: TGTGCCAGCAGCTTTACAGGGGGCGAAAGCGATGGCTACACCTTC.

Here the CDR3 DNA reads TGTGCCAGTAGGCTGGGACAGGAGGGGTTGAACACTGAAGCTTTCTTT. Translating gives CASRLGQEGLNTEAFF. The chain couples TRBV19 to TRBJ1-1; 8 bases are a match to TRBD1. Germline loops: CDR1 LNHDA, CDR2 SQIVND (reference sequence). After removal of 6 bases from V and 0 bases from J, the junction contained 9 bases not matched to a gene. The CDR3 runs to 16 residues. The variable domain in full, completed from reference TRBV19 and TRBJ1-1, reads DGGITQSPKYLFRKEGQNVTLSCEQNLNHDAMYWYRQDPGQGLRLIYYSQIVNDFQKGDIAEGYSVSREKKESFPLTVTSAQKNPTAFYLCASRLGQEGLNTEAFFGQGTRLTVV.

This chain uses TRBV7-8 with TRBJ1-3; TRBD1 agrees at 8 bases. The ends lost 3 bases at V and 4 bases at J; junction bases unmatched: 5. The CDR3 is 15 amino acids. The germline V gene encodes CDR1 SGHVS and CDR2 FQNEAQ. The CDR3 bases are TGTGCCAGCAGCTTGGACAGGGCGGGAGGAAACACCATATATTTT. Protein: CASSLDRAGGNTIYF.

CDR3 in amino acids: CASSLGTSGTGELFF. The CDR3 coding sequence is TGTGCCAGCAGCCTCGGGACTAGCGGGACCGGGGAGCTGTTTTTT. This rearrangement joins TRBV7-7 to TRBJ2-2; 12 bases line up with TRBD2. The J segment lost 5 bases and the V segment lost 5 bases, leaving 3 bases of the junction unmatched. The germline V gene encodes CDR1 SSHAT and CDR2 FNYEAQ (reference sequence). This CDR3 has 15 residues.

The chain joins TRBV28 to TRBJ1-5, with D uncertain. With 3 bases removed from V and 1 base from J, the gap between germline ends came to 7 bases. CDR1 is MDHEN and CDR2 is SYDVKM in the germline V gene. The CDR3 sequence is 14 residues long. CDR3 in DNA: TGTGCCAGCAGTTTTGAGAAGAGCAATCAGCCCCAGCATTTT. This translates into CASSFEKSNQPQHF.

The V call is TRBV4-1, the J call TRBJ1-1, with D maybe TRBD1 (5 bases). V shed 2 bases and J shed 7 bases, with 11 bases lying between them. The CDR3 runs to 13 residues. The germline V gene encodes CDR1 MGHRA and CDR2 YSYEKL. CDR3 sequence: CASSQSGMGEAFF. The CDR3 DNA follows: TGCGCCAGCAGCCAATCAGGGATGGGTGAAGCTTTCTTT.

The chain links TRBV7-9 to TRBJ2-3; a weak D match, TRBD1 (5 bases). The CDR3 sequence is 15 residues long. Trimming left V 5 bases short and J 4 bases short, with 16 bases between. CDR1 SEHNR and CDR2 FQNEAQ come from the germline V gene (reference sequence). The CDR3 nucleotides read TGTGCCAGCAGCCGGCAGGGCATGAACTCAGATACGCAGTATTTT. Translating it yields CASSRQGMNSDTQYF.

This chain uses TRBV30 with TRBJ1-1; D perhaps matches TRBD1 (5 bases). Germline V gene data show CDR1 as GTSNPN and CDR2 as SVGIG (reference sequence). This CDR3 has 14 residues. Between the trimmed V and J ends, which lost 0 bases and 2 bases, there was a span of 10 bases. CDR3 region: CAWSVRRVNTEAFF. The CDR3 DNA sequence: TGTGCCTGGAGTGTACGCAGGGTCAACACTGAAGCTTTCTTT.